The 31 T cell receptor beta chains listed next were all sequenced from one sample in a study of neurological immune-mediated disorders (dated by TCRdb to about 2019). Libraries were constructed by 5' RACE. Sequencing took place on an Illumina HiSeq 2500. The public reads were reprocessed in TCRdb via fastp at Q25 and MiXCR, keeping in-frame beta chains. Under each unique CDR3 protein, matching rows form one entry showing the most common genes and DNA. The table for this sample lists more than 30,000 distinct CDR3 sequences; just over 4% of them were counted only once. Of the sample, roughly 25% falls within the top ten clones. The specimen was CD4+ T cells from blood. Receptor source: a woman in her thirties or forties in good health.

This clonotype was seen at least ten times. The genes are TRBV5-1 and TRBJ2-7; 7 nucleotides align to TRBD2. Trimming cost V 0 bases and J 3 bases; bases outside gene matches: 3. This CDR3 contains 14 residues. CDR1 and CDR2 from the germline V gene are SGHRS and YFSETQ. The CDR3 here is CASSLERDYYEQYF. The CDR3 DNA sequence: TGCGCCAGCAGCTTGGAGCGGGATTACTACGAGCAGTACTTC.

This clonotype came up many times. V is TRBV3-1 and J is TRBJ2-1; 10 bases fit TRBD2. The junction had 5 bases not matched to a gene; V was cut back by 1 base and J by 8 bases. Germline CDR1 LGHDT, CDR2 YNNKEL (reference sequence). The CDR3 length is 15 residues. The CDR3 loop is CASSQVKAGGHEQFF. The CDR3 DNA reads TGTGCCAGCAGCCAAGTTAAAGCGGGAGGGCATGAGCAGTTCTTC.

This clonotype appeared many times. The chain has TRBV6-5 and TRBJ1-6; 8 bases line up with TRBD1. This CDR3 contains 18 residues. The germline CDR1 and CDR2 sequences are MNHEY and SVGAGI. The trim removed 4 bases at V and 8 bases at J, leaving 16 bases unmatched. The DNA of the CDR3 is TGTGCCAGCAGTTTGAGGGAACCGGGACAGGTGTTTGATTCACCCCTCCACTTT. It translates to CASSLREPGQVFDSPLHF.

Ten or more counts support this clonotype. The chain recombines TRBV7-8 with TRBJ2-1; D not certain. Germline V gives CDR1 SGHVS, CDR2 FQNEAQ. The V gene lost 6 bases and the J gene lost 6 bases, with 9 bases spanning the gap. The length of the CDR3 is 12 residues. CDR3 nucleotides: TGTGCCAGCAGATCGTCGGGCAATGAGCAGTTCTTC. Its protein product is CASRSSGNEQFF. Combining the CDR3 with reference TRBV7-8 and TRBJ2-1 gives the whole variable domain GAGVSQSPRYKVAKRGQDVALRCDPISGHVSLFWYQQALGQGPEFLTYFQNEAQLDKSGLPSDRFFAERPEGSVSTLKIQRTQQEDSAVYLCASRSSGNEQFFGPGTRLTVL.

This clonotype has ten or more counts. The V gene is TRBV5-1, the J gene TRBJ1-3; D unresolved. The CDR3 has 13 residues. Germline V gene sequence: CDR1 SGHRS, CDR2 YFSETQ. The V and J ends lost 4 bases and 2 bases respectively, with 7 bases between them. The CDR3 here is CASSERPGNTIYF. The CDR3, as DNA: TGCGCCAGCAGCGAACGACCTGGAAACACCATATATTTT.

As concerns this clonotype: A read error may produce the germline difference seen at one junction end. The rearrangement uses TRBV7-2 and TRBJ1-2; D uncertain. CDR1 and CDR2 from the germline V gene are SGHTA and FQGNSA. This CDR3 contains 11 residues. CDR3 sequence reads: CANSPRSGYTF. CDR3 bases: TGTGCCAACAGCCCCCGGAGTGGTTACACCTTC.

There are many counts of this clonotype. The CDR3 nucleotides read TGTGCCAGCAGCTTAACGCTAACCGGCAATCAGCCCCAGCATTTT. This codes for CASSLTLTGNQPQHF. The V call is TRBV5-5, the J call TRBJ1-5; no clear D. Looked up from germline, CDR1 is SGHKS and CDR2 is YYEKEE (reference sequence). The V and J ends lost 2 bases and 2 bases respectively, with 11 bases between them. The CDR3 sequence is 15 residues long.

This clonotype occurred many times. This chain joins TRBV5-1 and TRBJ2-7, with D possibly being TRBD1 (5 bases). The CDR3 totals 12 residues. CDR1 is SGHRS, CDR2 YFSETQ, per germline. V was clipped by 0 bases and J by 4 bases, with 5 bases between them. As DNA, the CDR3 is TGCGCCAGCAGCTTGGAGGGGTACGAGCAGTACTTC. This sequence encodes CASSLEGYEQYF.

This clonotype was seen ten or more times. The rearrangement uses TRBV7-8 and TRBJ2-2; 8 bases align to TRBD1. The V segment lost 9 bases and the J segment 1 base; nucleotides outside the gene matches: 7. Germline CDR1 reads SGHVS; CDR2 reads FQNEAQ. This CDR3 has 15 residues. The DNA for the CDR3 is TGTGCCAGTACTGAACAGGGGGTGAACACCGGGGAGCTGTTTTTT. It specifies CASTEQGVNTGELFF.

This clonotype was counted at least ten times. As DNA, the CDR3 is TGCGCCAGCAGCCCCTCGGGACAGGGGAGGTACGAGCAGTACTTC. Its protein is CASSPSGQGRYEQYF. This chain uses TRBV10-2 with TRBJ2-7; 10 bases line up with TRBD1. With 6 bases clipped from V and 4 bases from J, the junction kept 9 bases outside the gene matches. The CDR3 covers 15 residues. Germline loops: CDR1 WSHSY, CDR2 SAAADI.

This clonotype has a count of ten or more. The chain employs TRBV3-1 and TRBJ2-4; TRBD1 matches 7 bases. V trimming: 1 base; J trimming: 7 bases; junction bases outside the gene matches: 1. This CDR3 is 13 amino acids long. Germline V CDR1 and CDR2: LGHDT, YNNKEL (reference sequence). CDR3 in amino acids: CASSQVRGNIQYF. CDR3 nucleotides: TGTGCCAGCAGCCAAGTCAGGGGGAACATTCAGTACTTC. Full variable domain (rest looked up from reference TRBV3-1 and TRBJ2-4): DTAVSQTPKYLVTQMGNDKSIKCEQNLGHDTMYWYKQDSKKFLKIMFSYNNKELIINETVPNRFSPKSPDKAHLNLHINSLELGDSAVYFCASSQVRGNIQYFGAGTRLSVL.

This clonotype is a singleton in its sample. The chain couples TRBV7-6 to TRBJ2-7, with D possibly TRBD2 on 6 matching bases. Germline V gives CDR1 SGHVS, CDR2 FNYEAQ. This CDR3 has 13 amino acids. Trimming stripped 7 bases from V and 2 bases from J, with 12 bases between. The DNA for the CDR3 is TGTGCCAGCACCCCCGGGGGAACCTACGAGCAGTACTTC. It is translated as CASTPGGTYEQYF.

CDR3 amino acids: CASSRLAGLTGELFF. CDR3 bases: TGTGCCAGCAGTCGACTAGCGGGGCTAACCGGGGAGCTGTTTTTT. This chain joins TRBV6-2 or TRBV6-3 and TRBJ2-2; 11 nucleotides agree with TRBD2. The V gene end was trimmed by 5 bases and the J gene end by 5 bases; junction bases not matched to a gene: 4. Germline V CDR1 and CDR2: MNHEY, SVGEGT. This CDR3 contains 15 residues.

This clonotype was seen many times. The rearrangement joins TRBV6-1 to TRBJ2-7; 9 positions match TRBD2. Germline lookup yields CDR1 MNHNS and CDR2 SASEGT. CDR3 length equals 14 residues. Trimming at V came to 6 bases and at J to 4 bases, leaving 7 bases not matched to a gene. The CDR3, as DNA: TGTGCCAGCAGGCCTCTAGCGGGGAGATACGAGCAGTACTTC. It encodes CASRPLAGRYEQYF.

This clonotype was counted at least ten times. The chain combines TRBV12-3 or TRBV12-4 with TRBJ1-1, with a possible D match to TRBD1 (6 bases). Between the trimmed V and J ends, which lost 1 base and 5 bases, there was a span of 14 bases. CDR3 length: 15 residues. The CDR3 sequence is CASSLVAGVWTEAFF. CDR3 bases: TGTGCCAGCAGTTTAGTCGCAGGGGTGTGGACTGAAGCTTTCTTT.

This clonotype was seen repeatedly, ten times or more. CDR3 DNA sequence: TGTGCCAGCAGCCGGGACAGACGCACAGATACGCAGTATTTT. Its protein product is CASSRDRRTDTQYF. The rearrangement uses TRBV3-1 and TRBJ2-3; 7 nucleotides align to TRBD1. The germline gives CDR1 LGHDT, CDR2 YNNKEL (reference sequence). Trimming cost V 4 bases and J 1 base; bases outside gene matches: 2. This CDR3 has 14 residues.

Many counts were recorded for this clonotype. This chain joins TRBV5-5 and TRBJ2-2; 8 bases map to TRBD2. J gave up 7 bases and V 5 bases, and 4 bases lay outside the gene matches. The CDR3 runs to 13 residues. CDR1 and CDR2 from the germline V gene are SGHKS and YYEKEE (reference sequence). The CDR3 here is CASRGLGGGELFF. The CDR3 DNA follows: TGTGCCAGCAGGGGACTAGGAGGCGGGGAGCTGTTTTTT.

This clonotype showed up many times. This chain links TRBV20-1 with TRBJ2-7, with unresolved D. Trimming removed 5 bases from V and 5 bases from J, with 19 bases in between. This CDR3 has 14 residues. Germline CDR1 is DFQATT and CDR2 is SNEGSKA (reference sequence). The CDR3 reads CSACRVGRTDEQYF. The DNA of the CDR3 is TGCAGTGCTTGTAGGGTCGGGCGAACGGACGAGCAGTACTTC.

This clonotype was counted many times. The rearrangement uses TRBV15 and TRBJ1-1, with 7 bases lining up with TRBD1. Germline values: CDR1 LNHNV, CDR2 YYDKDF (reference sequence). The CDR3 covers 16 residues. After removal of 0 bases from V and 2 bases from J, the junction contained 6 bases not matched to a gene. The CDR3 DNA reads as TGTGCCACCAGCAGAGAACAGGGGCGATTAAACACTGAAGCTTTCTTT. Protein: CATSREQGRLNTEAFF.

This clonotype was seen repeatedly, ten times or more. The chain has TRBV20-1 and TRBJ1-4; 10 bases are a match to TRBD1. CDR3 length equals 14 residues. The germline gives CDR1 DFQATT, CDR2 SNEGSKA (reference sequence). The J segment lost 8 bases and the V segment lost 0 bases, leaving 3 bases of the junction unmatched. The CDR3 sequence: CSARDGTGVEKLFF. CDR3 DNA: TGCAGTGCTAGAGACGGGACAGGGGTCGAAAAACTGTTTTTT.

This clonotype was detected many times. This rearrangement joins TRBV28 to TRBJ2-5, with D hard to call. CDR3 length equals 13 residues. Germline-derived CDR1 and CDR2 are MDHEN and SYDVKM. Trimming took off 2 bases at V and 6 bases at J, with 10 bases between the two ends. CDR3 DNA sequence: TGTGCCAGCAGTTTAAGGGCCCCCAAGACCCAGTACTTC. Translation gives CASSLRAPKTQYF. The variable domain in full, with the rest retrieved from reference TRBV28 and TRBJ2-5, is DVKVTQSSRYLVKRTGEKVFLECVQDMDHENMFWYRQDPGLGLRLIYFSYDVKMKEKGDIPEGYSVSREKKERFSLILESASTNQTSMYLCASSLRAPKTQYFGPGTRLLVL.

This clonotype was counted at least ten times. The V and J genes are TRBV20-1 and TRBJ2-1; D is ambiguous. V lost 0 bases and J lost 7, with 10 bases in between. The germline CDR1 and CDR2 sequences are DFQATT and SNEGSKA (reference sequence). The CDR3 covers 13 residues. The CDR3 spells CSARDPSGNEQFF. In DNA, the CDR3 is TGCAGTGCTAGAGATCCCAGTGGGAATGAGCAGTTCTTC.

This clonotype was counted at least ten times. This rearrangement joins TRBV5-1 to TRBJ2-5, with D uncertain. CDR1 and CDR2 from the germline V gene are SGHRS and YFSETQ. The CDR3 sequence is 16 residues long. Trimming shortened V by 1 base and J by 4 bases, and 17 bases separated the two germline ends. The DNA for the CDR3 is TGCGCCAGCAGCTTGAATACCCCAATCACGGGAGAGACCCAGTACTTC. It specifies CASSLNTPITGETQYF.

This clonotype was seen at least ten times. This chain's CDR3 is CASTYTRQGPLAKNIQYF. In DNA form, the CDR3 reads TGTGCCAGCACCTATACCCGACAGGGGCCTCTAGCCAAAAACATTCAGTACTTC. This rearrangement joins TRBV27 to TRBJ2-4; 8 bases align to TRBD1. Losses at the gene ends were 7 bases for V and 0 bases for J; bases not matched to a gene: 14. Germline V CDR1 and CDR2: MNHEY, SMNVEV (reference sequence). This CDR3 comprises 18 residues.

This clonotype was seen many times. The chain carries TRBV7-2 and TRBJ2-4, with 7 bases identical to TRBD2. The CDR3 has 14 residues. J was trimmed by 4 bases and V by 6 bases; bases with no gene match: 6. Germline V gene sequence: CDR1 SGHTA, CDR2 FQGNSA. CDR3: CASRGGETKNIQYF. In DNA form, the CDR3 reads TGTGCCAGCAGGGGGGGGGAGACGAAAAACATTCAGTACTTC.

There are many counts of this clonotype. V and J are TRBV6-1 and TRBJ2-5; 8 positions agree with TRBD2. Germline V gives CDR1 MNHNS, CDR2 SASEGT. This CDR3 is built from 13 residues. CDR3 residues: CAAGGRWYETQYF. The CDR3 bases are TGTGCGGCGGGGGGCCGGTGGTATGAGACCCAGTACTTC.

This clonotype was counted many times. The V gene is TRBV10-3, the J gene TRBJ2-7; no clear D. This CDR3 contains 15 residues. Trimming left V 6 bases short and J 6 bases short, with 21 bases between. In germline, CDR1 is ENHRY, CDR2 SYGVKD. Here the CDR3 DNA reads TGTGCCATCAGCGGAGCTTGGCAGGCCGGTAGCGAGCAGTACTTC. Translating it yields CAISGAWQAGSEQYF.

There are many counts of this clonotype. V and J are TRBV6-1 and TRBJ2-5, with a tentative D call TRBD1 (5 bases). This CDR3 contains 15 residues. Germline loops: CDR1 MNHNS, CDR2 SASEGT. V shed 8 bases and J shed 5 bases, with 21 bases lying between them. Here the CDR3 reads CASLGSGRATETQYF. Here the CDR3 DNA reads TGTGCCAGCCTGGGGTCGGGCAGGGCGACGGAGACCCAGTACTTC.

This clonotype was observed many times. The CDR3 nucleotides read TGTGCCAGCAGTCTCGGGACTGTGTACCAAGAGACCCAGTACTTC. This encodes CASSLGTVYQETQYF. The chain recombines TRBV9 with TRBJ2-5; D perhaps matches TRBD2 (6 bases). V shed 5 bases and J shed 0 bases, with 14 bases lying between them. This CDR3 contains 15 residues. Germline CDR1 and CDR2: SGDLS and YYNGEE.

This clonotype is deemed medium-sized (0.01 to 0.1%). The chain has TRBV5-1 and TRBJ2-3, with TRBD2 matching 9 bases. The CDR3 spans 15 residues. V lost 4 bases to trimming and J lost 0 bases; unmatched junction nucleotides: 3. Germline V gene data show CDR1 as SGHRS and CDR2 as YFSETQ. This CDR3 is CASSASGTSTDTQYF. The CDR3 DNA sequence: TGCGCCAGCAGCGCTAGCGGGACAAGCACAGATACGCAGTATTTT.

This clonotype was counted at least ten times. V and J are TRBV20-1 and TRBJ2-7; 8 positions agree with TRBD1. Germline V gene data show CDR1 as DFQATT and CDR2 as SNEGSKA (reference sequence). After removal of 2 bases from V and 2 bases from J, the junction contained 14 bases not matched to a gene. CDR3 length: 17 residues. The CDR3 here is CSARSYAGGISPYEQYF. The CDR3 coding sequence is TGCAGTGCTAGATCCTACGCAGGGGGCATCTCTCCCTACGAGCAGTACTTC.